Given below is one TCR beta chain in context. This clone was counted a few times. Its binding antigen is unknown. No base quality information exists; no much larger clone differs at one position. TCRbeta CDR3 regions were amplified from genomic DNA using the immunoSEQ Assay, a bias-controlled multiplex PCR. As for how the authors treated the data: Nucleated cell counts per sample were estimated from amplification of reference gene primers within the assay. To quantify the absolute abundance of each unique TCRbeta CDR3 rearrangement, sequence reads were collapsed and filtered. Productive Simpson clonality was computed per sample as the square root of Simpson's diversity index over productive rearrangements. TCRdb mirrors the immuneACCESS table, restricted to in-frame sequences. Some clones are absent from its copies; in checked studies, under half trace to an unresolved V gene, and the reason for the others is unknown. V and J calls and clone size are those listed in that table; D and trimming were worked out from the DNA. Recorded for this sample are more than 15,000 clones; roughly 84% of them occurred a single time. The ten largest clones capture roughly 30% of the sample.

V loses 3 bases of germline sequence and J loses 7 bases, and the interval between the two ends is 7 bases. Measured from the cysteine to the phenylalanine, the CDR3 is 12 residues long. Only the CDR3 region is kept as DNA, spanning 36 bases read in frame from base 1. Per the germline V gene, SNHLY is the CDR1 and FYNNEI is the CDR2. Collaborating institutions collected whole blood in K2EDTA tubes following their own protocols. For TCRbeta analysis, collaborators shipped samples in one of three forms: frozen whole blood, isolated PBMCs, or DNA extracted from either of those sample types. The data stem from a study of blood T cell repertoires in COVID-19 (dated by TCRdb to 2020 to 2022). At the level of the whole study: Collaborator samples came from the United States, Italy and Spain and covered acute and convalescent phases of COVID-19. The material from the prospective study consisted of cDNA or gDNA derived from T cells, B-cell-depleted T cells, or PBMCs. Nearly every sample came with metadata listing a de-identified subject ID, COVID-19 status, age in years and sex. The repertoires were made available in a free public database intended to serve as a resource for research on the immune response to SARS-CoV-2. Where available, HLA class I and class II types were taken from metadata supplied by the sample provider and were not determined by assay-based typing. The samples were drawn from the first 160 participants of the ongoing ImmuneRACE study and from some 1,300 subjects provided by 6 global collaborators. Deeply sampled blood TCRbeta repertoires from subjects exposed to, actively infected with, or recovered from COVID-19 were included in the dataset. Results the study describes overall, beyond this receptor: How much clinical and demographic metadata was included differed by source and by participant, and the metadata was provided uncurated.

This sequence uses TRBV2 and TRBJ1-5; no D gene can be assigned with confidence. The clonotype was recovered from a human donor with active COVID-19. The donor label of this sample is uncertain. The source material was peripheral blood. The nucleotide sequence is TGTGCCAGCAGTGATGGGAGCCAGCCCCAGCATTTT. Its amino acids are CASSDGSQPQHF.